Sequencing of this TCR beta chain was carried out in a study of long-term antiretroviral therapy in people with HIV (dated by TCRdb to between 2021 and 2023). Context from the whole study: The earliest samples were collected about a decade before the 2015 WHO recommendation for immediate ART, when ART was typically delayed until CD4 counts fell. A retrospective serial study tested whether ART initiation and durable HIV suppression were associated with changes in peripheral blood TRB repertoire composition and diversity. The cohort contributed over 150 cryopreserved PBMC samples from 30 adults with confirmed HIV infection, collected serially over a mean of approximately six years (range 1-12). Among the 30 to 35 participants with HIV, about 11 were female. No cross-contamination during QIAcube processing was shown when test extractions of a monoclonal T-cell line were performed alongside 25 to 35 polyclonal samples. Summary of the overall study and its limitations: No data were available on ART adherence, viral resistance or therapy changes, limiting inferences about post-ART repertoire changes. Because PBMC availability was limited, only the TCR beta chain was sequenced, with no alpha chain pairing. At every time point, the repertoire was dominated by expanded TRB clones first identified before ART initiation, although this dominance fluctuated and, in many PLHIV, declined after ART. ART initiation was associated with a significant increase in TRB diversity, but diversity stayed significantly below transplant donor controls even after long-term ART. Because pre-ART samples had limited cell numbers, profiling was done on unsorted PBMC rather than on sorted CD4+ and CD8+ T cells. Narrower CDR3 length ranges were observed in HIV repertoires than in controls, and an antigen-experienced repertoire with only a slight naive shift after ART was suggested by the network structure. The samples were dated from about 2004 to 2018, and the ART regimens that were used may be less effective than current ART regimens.

Inclusion was restricted to participants for whom at least one PBMC sample before ART initiation and at least two post-ART samples were available. Treatment was received in the United States of America by all participants with HIV. Cryopreserved samples of about 0.95-11 million PBMC were thawed and washed before DNA extraction. At the time of the earliest PBMC sample, participants with HIV were aged between roughly 23 and 60 years. PBMC samples were contributed by each participant from 1-4 timepoints before ART initiation and 2-8 timepoints after ART initiation, with a median of 7 samples. Serial HIV viral load, CD4+ T-cell count, ART history and demographic data were obtained for every participant. Genomic DNA was extracted from unsorted PBMC with a Qiagen kit on a QIAcube, with processing performed in batches of 12 samples. Notes on this clone: It has no known antigen specificity. The record has no base qualities; no much larger clone is one base away.

V is reduced by 2 bases and J by 0 bases, leaving a spacing of 8 bases between them. The CDR3 covers 15 residues, taking in both the cysteine and the phenylalanine. The only DNA kept is the CDR3, 45 bases in frame from the first base. The germline V gene specifies MNHNS as CDR1 and SASEGT as CDR2. The immunoSEQ hsTCRB v3.0 assay was used at survey level resolution for TRB variable region sequencing. TRB sequencing targeted a depth of 40,000-50,000 T-cell genomes per sample. Pooled TRB libraries were sequenced on an Illumina MiSeq with a v3 150-cycle kit. In the original analysis: Repertoire analysis was performed in R inside a reproducible Nextflow workflow that covered QC, data transformation and analysis. LymphoSeq2, an R package for AIRR-Seq data exploration, was used to implement custom analyses. A few samples that yielded fewer than 5000 total TRB sequences were excluded, so that approximately 170 HIV repertoires were analyzed. Among the 170 to 200 retained HIV repertoires, 55 to 65 were collected before ART initiation and 120 to 130 after ART initiation. Repertoires were downsampled to 5000 TRB nucleotide sequences, with summary statistics averaged over 100 downsampling iterations. The analysis kept only TRB sequences whose CDR3 regions were at least seven amino acids long. A Shannon entropy-derived clonality score and the Gini coefficient were used to measure diversity. In repertoire networks, the top 5000 CDR3 amino acid sequences were linked whenever an edit distance of one separated two sequences. GLIPH2 predicted antigen specificity groups and MHC restriction for TRB CDR3 amino acid sequences. Known CMV, EBV, HIV or tissue antigen associations were flagged by matching CDR3 amino acid sequences against VDJdb and McPAS-TCR. Pre-ART, post-ART and control groups were compared with Wilcoxon signed-rank tests and Holm-Bonferroni correction. In TCRdb, the immuneACCESS table is reduced to in-frame sequences with V and J assigned. These tables do not hold every clone; where another copy was compared, an unresolved V gene accounts for under half, and the others remain unexplained. The V and J calls and clone size were taken over from that table, and D and trimming were inferred from the DNA. Present in this sample are 20,000 to 25,000 clones, approximately 88% of which were seen just once. The ten largest make up approximately 10% of the sample.

This TCR was recovered from a woman aged 40 to 55 with HIV. The V and J segments used are TRBV6-1 and TRBJ1-3; the D region possibly corresponds to TRBD1 (5 bases align). The material sequenced was unsorted PBMCs, taken 1.2 years after starting antiretroviral therapy. The CDR3 protein: CASSERGSSGNTIYF. The nucleotide sequence reads TGTGCCAGCAGTGAACGGGGGAGCTCTGGAAACACCATATATTTT.